These 20 T cell receptor beta chains were sequenced from one sample in a study of CD8 T cells in ankylosing spondylitis. TCRdb independently ran MiXCR on the 5' RACE reads; one entry per CDR3 protein. The top ten hold 2% to 2.5% of the sample, which has about 69,000 distinct CDR3 sequences, approximately 5% seen once. The sequenced sample was blood, either unsorted or a sorted T cell fraction (not recorded which). Every receptor here comes from a male donor with ankylosing spondylitis or in good health (not recorded which).

Many counts were recorded for this clonotype. The V and J genes are TRBV10-3 and TRBJ2-2; the D is unclear. The V end was cut by 4 bases, the J end by 4 bases, with 4 bases between. The CDR3 loop spans 12 amino acids. The germline V gene encodes CDR1 ENHRY and CDR2 SYGVKD. This CDR3 is CAISVGTGELFF. Here the CDR3 DNA reads TGTGCCATCAGTGTGGGCACCGGGGAGCTGTTTTTT.

This clonotype was seen at least ten times. The chain is built from TRBV29-1 and TRBJ1-1, with D hard to call. CDR3 size: 14 residues. Germline loops: CDR1 SQVTM, CDR2 ANQGSEA. The V end was cut by 4 bases, the J end by 5 bases, with 17 bases between. CDR3 protein: CSVGKSSLETEAFF. Written as DNA, the CDR3 is TGCAGCGTTGGTAAGTCCTCCTTGGAGACTGAAGCTTTCTTT.

This clonotype was counted at least ten times. V and J are TRBV5-5 and TRBJ1-4, with D unresolved. Germline values: CDR1 SGHKS, CDR2 YYEKEE (reference sequence). CDR3 length equals 12 residues. V lost 1 base and J 7 bases, leaving 5 bases between the germline ends. CDR3: CASSLLGEKLFF. The CDR3 DNA follows: TGTGCCAGCAGCTTGTTAGGTGAAAAACTGTTTTTT.

At least ten counts were recorded for this clonotype. The chain has TRBV18 and TRBJ1-3; D remains ambiguous. In germline, CDR1 is KGHSH, CDR2 LQKENI. The CDR3 totals 15 residues. V shed 6 bases and J shed 1 base, with 13 bases lying between them. The CDR3 spells CASSRGGLSGNTIYF. The CDR3 bases are TGTGCCAGCTCCCGCGGAGGACTTTCTGGAAACACCATATATTTT.

This clonotype has ten or more counts. This chain connects TRBV7-6 to TRBJ2-2; D gene uncertain. CDR3 length: 15 residues. V gave up 4 bases and J gave up 6 bases, with 15 bases separating them. Germline V CDR1 and CDR2: SGHVS, FNYEAQ. The CDR3 here is CASSSGPSYPGELFF. The DNA for the CDR3 is TGTGCCAGCAGCTCTGGGCCCTCCTACCCCGGGGAGCTGTTTTTT.

This clonotype was seen many times. The rearrangement joins TRBV7-9 to TRBJ2-7; 11 bases map to TRBD2. J was trimmed by 0 bases and V by 6 bases; bases with no gene match: 4. This CDR3 region has 15 residues. The germline gives CDR1 SEHNR, CDR2 FQNEAQ (reference sequence). CDR3 protein: CASSPTSGSSYEQYF. The CDR3 DNA reads as TGTGCCAGCAGTCCAACTAGCGGGAGCTCCTACGAGCAGTACTTC.

This clonotype occurred many times. The chain carries TRBV5-1 and TRBJ1-1; possibly TRBD1 for D (6 bases). The germline V gene encodes CDR1 SGHRS and CDR2 YFSETQ. CDR3 length equals 15 residues. V lost 2 bases and J lost 5, with 16 bases in between. DNA for the CDR3: TGCGCCAGCAGCTTAAGCACAGGGCGCGGGACTGAAGCTTTCTTT. This sequence encodes CASSLSTGRGTEAFF.

This clonotype was counted at least ten times. The CDR3 here is CATRLQRSGEFQETQYF. As DNA, the CDR3 is TGTGCCACCCGGCTTCAGAGGAGCGGGGAGTTTCAAGAGACCCAGTACTTC. The rearrangement uses TRBV24-1 and TRBJ2-5; 7 bases align to TRBD2. Germline trimming cut 9 bases from V and 2 bases from J; bases unmatched to any gene: 17. CDR3 length: 17 amino acids. Germline values: CDR1 KGHDR, CDR2 SFDVKD.

This clonotype was observed many times. This chain joins TRBV30 and TRBJ1-1; no reliable D call. Per the germline V gene, CDR1 is GTSNPN and CDR2 is SVGIG (reference sequence). The CDR3 is 13 amino acids. Trimming removed 3 bases from V and 4 bases from J, with 12 bases in between. The CDR3 DNA sequence: TGTGCCTGGAGGGTTGCAGCATCCACTGAAGCTTTCTTT. This sequence encodes CAWRVAASTEAFF.

This clonotype was observed at least ten times. The CDR3 coding sequence is TGCAGCGTTCGGACGACGAGCTCCTACGAGCAGTACTTC. This sequence encodes CSVRTTSSYEQYF. The chain carries TRBV29-1 and TRBJ2-7; D is unresolved. Looked up from germline, CDR1 is SQVTM and CDR2 is ANQGSEA. The CDR3 consists of 13 residues. The ends were cut back, 5 bases at V and 0 bases at J, with 11 bases in the middle.

This clonotype was observed a handful of times. The gene calls are TRBV18 and TRBJ1-5; D not certain. CDR3 length equals 14 residues. The ends were cut back, 1 base at V and 4 bases at J, with 8 bases in the middle. In germline, CDR1 is KGHSH, CDR2 LQKENI. CDR3 sequence reads: CASSPLRENQPQHF. The DNA of the CDR3 is TGTGCCAGCTCACCACTTCGGGAAAATCAGCCCCAGCATTTT.

The J gene is TRBJ1-2, the V gene TRBV9, with no clear D. The CDR3 extends over 15 amino acids. Deletions cut 0 bases from V and 2 bases from J, with 11 bases between. CDR1 is SGDLS, CDR2 YYNGEE, per germline. The CDR3 DNA reads TGTGCCAGCAGCGTAGAAAGGGCGGGAAACTATGGCTACACCTTC. Translated, it gives CASSVERAGNYGYTF.

This clonotype was observed at least ten times. The chain uses TRBV5-6 and TRBJ2-3; 11 nucleotides agree with TRBD2. Germline V gives CDR1 SGHDT, CDR2 YYEEEE. The CDR3 is made up of 16 amino acids. V shed 1 base and J 2 bases; nucleotides not matched to a gene: 3. CDR3 nucleotide sequence: TGTGCCAGCAGCTTGATTAGCGGGGGGGCCACAGATACGCAGTATTTT. Its protein product is CASSLISGGATDTQYF.

This clonotype has at least ten counts. The chain recombines TRBV4-1 with TRBJ1-2; D perhaps matches TRBD1 (5 bases). The CDR3 is 13 amino acids. In germline, CDR1 is MGHRA, CDR2 YSYEKL. Trimming cost V 3 bases and J 6 bases, with 11 bases left between them. The CDR3 reads CASSHRGGDGYTF. The CDR3 nucleotides are TGCGCCAGCAGCCACCGCGGGGGGGATGGCTACACCTTC.

This clonotype has at least ten counts. The junction departs from germline at one end; a sequencing error may be responsible. This chain uses TRBV5-1 with TRBJ2-3; a weak D match, TRBD2 (6 bases). This CDR3 region has 12 residues. Per germline, CDR1 SGHRS and CDR2 YFSETQ. The CDR3 bases are TGTGCCAGCAGCTTGGGGGGTCCCCTGGGGTATTTT. Translating it yields CASSLGGPLGYF.

V gene TRBV10-3 combines with J gene TRBJ2-1; D is ambiguous. This CDR3 has 14 residues. Trimming pared 3 bases from V and 5 bases from J, leaving 11 bases between. Germline V gene sequence: CDR1 ENHRY, CDR2 SYGVKD. CDR3 amino acids: CAISDSLSDNEQFF. The DNA for the CDR3 is TGTGCCATCAGTGACAGCTTAAGCGACAATGAGCAGTTCTTC.

This clonotype came up many times. V and J are TRBV24-1 and TRBJ2-7; D uncertain. Germline CDR1 KGHDR, CDR2 SFDVKD. V lost 0 bases and J lost 4, with 6 bases in between. This CDR3 region has 13 residues. Written as DNA, the CDR3 is TGTGCCACCAGTGATTTGAGCAGTTACGAGCAGTACTTC. Protein: CATSDLSSYEQYF.

In this sample, this clonotype turned up many times. V gene TRBV18 combines with J gene TRBJ2-7, with D hard to call. The CDR3 is made up of 14 amino acids. V lost 1 base, J lost 4 bases, and 11 bases lay in between. The germline gives CDR1 KGHSH, CDR2 LQKENI. Written as DNA, the CDR3 is TGTGCCAGCTCACCACTCAGAGTTTCGTACGAGCAGTACTTC. Its protein product is CASSPLRVSYEQYF.

Many counts were recorded for this clonotype. The J gene is TRBJ1-1, the V gene TRBV19; no reliable D call. The CDR3 sequence is 14 residues long. Germline V gene sequence: CDR1 LNHDA, CDR2 SQIVND (reference sequence). Trimming cost V 3 bases and J 8 bases, with 16 bases left between them. Here the CDR3 reads CASSMGPGSREAFF. CDR3 coding DNA: TGTGCCAGTAGTATGGGTCCCGGAAGCAGGGAAGCTTTCTTT.

This clonotype was observed many times. This rearrangement joins TRBV4-3 to TRBJ1-1, with D unclear. V lost 0 bases, J lost 7 bases, and 9 bases lay in between. Germline CDR1 reads LGHNA; CDR2 reads YSLEER. The CDR3 spans 13 residues. As DNA, the CDR3 is TGCGCCAGCAGCCAAGACGAAGGGTATGAAGCTTTCTTT. Amino acids: CASSQDEGYEAFF.